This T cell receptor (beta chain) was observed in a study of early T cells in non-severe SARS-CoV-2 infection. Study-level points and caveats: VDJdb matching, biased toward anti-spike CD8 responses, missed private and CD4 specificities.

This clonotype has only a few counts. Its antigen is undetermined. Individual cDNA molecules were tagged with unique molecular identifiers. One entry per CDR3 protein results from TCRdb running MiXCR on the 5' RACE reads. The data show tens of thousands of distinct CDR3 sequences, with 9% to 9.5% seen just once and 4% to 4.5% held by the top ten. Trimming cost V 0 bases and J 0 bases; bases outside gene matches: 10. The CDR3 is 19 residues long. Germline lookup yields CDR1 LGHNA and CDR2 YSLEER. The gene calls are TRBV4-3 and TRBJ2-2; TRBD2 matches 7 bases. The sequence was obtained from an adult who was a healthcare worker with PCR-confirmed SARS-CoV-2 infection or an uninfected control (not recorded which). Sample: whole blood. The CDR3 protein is CASSQDLSLARANTGELFF. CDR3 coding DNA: TGCGCCAGCAGCCAAGATTTGTCACTAGCGCGCGCGAACACCGGGGAGCTGTTTTTT.